This T cell receptor (beta chain) was documented in a study of a mutant IDH1 vaccine in newly diagnosed glioma (dated by TCRdb to 2020 to 2022). Context from the whole study: Patients received eight vaccinations in weeks 1, 3, 5, 7, 11, 15, 19 and 23, corresponding to visits V03 through V10. Before enrollment, most patients had been given radiochemotherapy with temozolomide as standard therapy, while the rest had received either radiotherapy alone or temozolomide alone. For exploratory analyses, 25 treated patients had longitudinal TCRB deep sequencing done wherever samples were available. Vaccination began 4-6 weeks after radiotherapy alone, or alongside temozolomide cycles in the chemotherapy-containing groups. The approximately 33 treated patients were approximately 62% male and roughly 40% female, with a mean age of around 40 years. Peripheral blood samples were drawn at six visits, namely V03 (baseline), V05, V07, V10, V12 and V13. Beyond this particular receptor, the publication reports: PBMC samples for TCRB deep sequencing were selected based on availability. Pseudoprogression appeared unrelated to alterations in the top peripheral T cell clonotypes detected by TCRB sequencing. Across multiple MHC alleles, vaccine-induced immune responses were seen in around 93% of patients. The authors stated that sample limitations prevented analyses of patient blood samples from being reproduced.

The label giving this sample's time point can be read as: week 11, during vaccination. Each vaccine dose was 300 ug of a 20-mer mutant IDH1 peptide in Montanide, given subcutaneously with topical imiquimod. All donors had newly diagnosed IDH1-mutant astrocytomas of WHO grade 3 or 4 that showed loss of nuclear ATRX. The samples were drawn from NOA16, a multicentre, single-arm, open-label phase I trial in Germany that tested a mutant IDH1 peptide vaccine in humans for the first time. Genomic DNA for TCRB sequencing was extracted from EDTA blood using the DNeasy Blood and Tissue Kit. Libraries were prepared through the immunoSEQ multiplex PCR assay. Rearranged TCR beta chain sequences were amplified with the hsTCRB Kit following the manufacturer's protocol. TCRB libraries were sequenced on an Illumina MiSeq. For the original study's pipeline: The kit vendor's proprietary platform handled demultiplexing, trimming and gene mapping. This immuneACCESS table, as held by TCRdb, lists in-frame sequences with V and J called but not all clones. Of the missing ones, under half trace to an unresolved V gene in checked studies; the others have no known cause. From that table come the V and J calls and clone size; the DNA was used to work out D and trimming. In all, the sample holds some 30,000 clones, and about 73% of those were seen once. Approximately 25% of the sample is in the top ten clones.

Regarding this clone: Its antigen is unknown. There are no base qualities to consult, and no much larger clone falls within one base.

Per the germline V gene, SGHDT is the CDR1 and YYEEEE is the CDR2. Its CDR3 holds 13 amino acids, cysteine through phenylalanine. Only the CDR3 part of the read is kept: 39 bases, read in frame from the first base. The junction shows trimming of 5 bases on V and 6 bases on J, and the gene matches do not reach 7 bases of it. This sample comprised PBMCs, obtained from a glioma patient whose treatment included an IDH1 peptide vaccine. Here the chain combines TRBV5-6 and TRBJ1-2, and 7 bases in between align with TRBD1. The clonotype was recovered from a man in his thirties or forties with glioma. The DNA is TGTGCCAGCAGTATTGGGGACAGAGATGGCTACACCTTC. Translated, it gives CASSIGDRDGYTF.